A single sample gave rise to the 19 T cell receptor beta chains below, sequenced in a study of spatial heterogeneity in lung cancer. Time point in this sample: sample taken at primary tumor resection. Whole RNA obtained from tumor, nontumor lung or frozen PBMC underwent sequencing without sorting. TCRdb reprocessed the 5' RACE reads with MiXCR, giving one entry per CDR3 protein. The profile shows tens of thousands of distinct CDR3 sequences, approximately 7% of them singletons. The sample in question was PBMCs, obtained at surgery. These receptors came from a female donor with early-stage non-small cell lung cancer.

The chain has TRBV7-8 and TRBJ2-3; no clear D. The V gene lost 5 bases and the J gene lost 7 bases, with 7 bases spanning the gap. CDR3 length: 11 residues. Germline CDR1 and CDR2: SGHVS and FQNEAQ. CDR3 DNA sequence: TGTGCCAGCAGCCGGTCTCATACGCAGTATTTT. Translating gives CASSRSHTQYF.

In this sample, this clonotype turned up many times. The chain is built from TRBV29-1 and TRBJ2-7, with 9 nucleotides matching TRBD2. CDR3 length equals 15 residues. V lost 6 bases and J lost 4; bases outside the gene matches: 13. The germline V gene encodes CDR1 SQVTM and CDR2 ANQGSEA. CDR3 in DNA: TGCAGCGTATCCACTGGGCGGGGGGGCCCTTACGAGCAGTACTTC. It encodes CSVSTGRGGPYEQYF.

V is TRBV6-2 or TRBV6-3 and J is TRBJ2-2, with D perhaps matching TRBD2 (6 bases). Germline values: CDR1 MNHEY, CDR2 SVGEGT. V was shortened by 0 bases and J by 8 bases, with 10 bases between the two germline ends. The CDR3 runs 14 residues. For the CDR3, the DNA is TGTGCCAGCAGTTACTCGGCCGGGAGAGGGGAGCTGTTTTTT. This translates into CASSYSAGRGELFF.

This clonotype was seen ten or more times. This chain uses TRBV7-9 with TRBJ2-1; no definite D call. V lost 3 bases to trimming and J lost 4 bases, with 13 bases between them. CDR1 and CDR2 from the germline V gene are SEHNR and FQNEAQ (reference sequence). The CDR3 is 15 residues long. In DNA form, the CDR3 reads TGTGCCAGCAGCTTCAGTGAAAGATCTTACAATGAGCAGTTCTTC. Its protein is CASSFSERSYNEQFF.

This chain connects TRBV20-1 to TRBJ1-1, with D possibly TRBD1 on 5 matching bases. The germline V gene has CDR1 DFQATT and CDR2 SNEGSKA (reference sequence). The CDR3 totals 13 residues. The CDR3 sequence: CSWDGRGNTEAFF. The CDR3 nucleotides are TGCAGCTGGGACGGGAGGGGGAACACTGAAGCTTTCTTT.

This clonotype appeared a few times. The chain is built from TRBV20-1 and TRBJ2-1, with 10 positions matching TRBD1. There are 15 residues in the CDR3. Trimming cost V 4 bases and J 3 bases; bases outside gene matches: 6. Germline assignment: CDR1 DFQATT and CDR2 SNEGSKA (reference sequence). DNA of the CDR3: TGCAGTGCTACCGATTGGGACAGGGGCTACAATGAGCAGTTCTTC. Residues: CSATDWDRGYNEQFF.

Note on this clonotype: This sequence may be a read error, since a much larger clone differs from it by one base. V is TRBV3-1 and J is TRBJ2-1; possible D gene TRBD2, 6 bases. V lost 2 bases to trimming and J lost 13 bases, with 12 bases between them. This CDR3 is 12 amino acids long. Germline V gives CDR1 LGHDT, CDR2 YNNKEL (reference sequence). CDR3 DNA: TGTGCCAGCAGCCAAACCAGGGAGGTTCAGTTCTTC. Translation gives CASSQTREVQFF.

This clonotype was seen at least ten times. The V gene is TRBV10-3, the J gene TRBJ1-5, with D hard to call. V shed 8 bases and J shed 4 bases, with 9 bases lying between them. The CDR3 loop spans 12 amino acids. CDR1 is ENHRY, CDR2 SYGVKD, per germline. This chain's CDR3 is CAIGKGNQPQHF. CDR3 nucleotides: TGTGCCATCGGCAAAGGGAATCAGCCCCAGCATTTT.

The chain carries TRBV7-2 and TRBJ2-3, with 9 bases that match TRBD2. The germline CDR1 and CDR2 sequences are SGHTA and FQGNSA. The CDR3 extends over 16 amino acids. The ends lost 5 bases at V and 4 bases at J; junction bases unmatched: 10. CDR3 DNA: TGTGCCAGCAGCGAAGTAGCTAGCGGGGCCGCAGATACGCAGTATTTT. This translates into CASSEVASGAADTQYF.

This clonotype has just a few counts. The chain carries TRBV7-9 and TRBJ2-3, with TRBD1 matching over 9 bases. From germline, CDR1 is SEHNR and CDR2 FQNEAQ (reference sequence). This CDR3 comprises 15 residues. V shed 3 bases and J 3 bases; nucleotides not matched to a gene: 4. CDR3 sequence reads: CASSLDRGRTDTQYF. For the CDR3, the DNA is TGTGCCAGCAGCTTGGACAGGGGCCGGACAGATACGCAGTATTTT.

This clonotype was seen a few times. The DNA of the CDR3 is TGTGCCATCAGTGAGAGGACTAGGGAGCTGTTTTTT. Translating gives CAISERTRELFF. The V call is TRBV10-3, the J call TRBJ2-2, with D possibly matching TRBD2 (6 bases). This CDR3 spans 12 amino acids. The germline V gene has CDR1 ENHRY and CDR2 SYGVKD. Trimming shortened V by 2 bases and J by 9 bases, and 7 bases separated the two germline ends.

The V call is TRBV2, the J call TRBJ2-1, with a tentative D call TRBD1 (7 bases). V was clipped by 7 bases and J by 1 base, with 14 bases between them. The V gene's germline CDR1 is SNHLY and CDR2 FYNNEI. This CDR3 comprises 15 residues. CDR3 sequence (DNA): TGTGCCAGCACACCGGAGGGGGCATCCTACAATGAGCAGTTCTTC. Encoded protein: CASTPEGASYNEQFF. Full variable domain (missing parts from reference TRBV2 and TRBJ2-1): EPEVTQTPSHQVTQMGQEVILRCVPISNHLYFYWYRQILGQKVEFLVSFYNNEISEKSEIFDDQFSVERPDGSNFTLKIRSTKLEDSAMYFCASTPEGASYNEQFFGPGTRLTVL.

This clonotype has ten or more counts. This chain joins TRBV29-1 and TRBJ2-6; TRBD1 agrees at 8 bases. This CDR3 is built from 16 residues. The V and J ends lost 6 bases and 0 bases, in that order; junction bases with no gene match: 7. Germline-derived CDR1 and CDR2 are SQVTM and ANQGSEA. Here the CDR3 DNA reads TGCAGCGTGGCCGGGACAGGCTACTCTGGGGCCAACGTCCTGACTTTC. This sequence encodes CSVAGTGYSGANVLTF.

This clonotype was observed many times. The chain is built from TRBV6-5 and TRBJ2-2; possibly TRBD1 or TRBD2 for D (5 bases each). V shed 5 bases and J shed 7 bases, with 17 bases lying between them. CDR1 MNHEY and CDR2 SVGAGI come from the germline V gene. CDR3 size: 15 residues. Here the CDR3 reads CASSTQGVGVGELFF. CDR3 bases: TGTGCCAGCAGTACTCAGGGAGTCGGCGTCGGGGAGCTGTTTTTT.

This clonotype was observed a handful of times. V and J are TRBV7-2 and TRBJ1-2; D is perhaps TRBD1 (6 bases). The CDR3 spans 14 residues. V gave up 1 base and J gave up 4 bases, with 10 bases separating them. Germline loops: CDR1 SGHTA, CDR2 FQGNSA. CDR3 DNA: TGTGCCAGCAGCTTAGTGGGGGCCCCCTATGGCTACACCTTC. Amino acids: CASSLVGAPYGYTF. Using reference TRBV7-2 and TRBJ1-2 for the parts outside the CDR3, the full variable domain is GAGVSQSPSNKVTEKGKDVELRCDPISGHTALYWYRQSLGQGLEFLIYFQGNSAPDKSGLPSDRFSAERTGGSVSTLTIQRTQQEDSAVYLCASSLVGAPYGYTFGSGTRLTVV.

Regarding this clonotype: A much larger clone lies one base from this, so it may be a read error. The CDR3 DNA reads TGTGTCAGTAGCACCCTAGCGGGGGAATGGGATACGCAGTATTTT. Translating gives CVSSTLAGEWDTQYF. V is TRBV19 and J is TRBJ2-3, with 10 bases matching TRBD2. The CDR3 sequence is 15 residues long. Germline V gives CDR1 LNHDA, CDR2 SQIVND (reference sequence).

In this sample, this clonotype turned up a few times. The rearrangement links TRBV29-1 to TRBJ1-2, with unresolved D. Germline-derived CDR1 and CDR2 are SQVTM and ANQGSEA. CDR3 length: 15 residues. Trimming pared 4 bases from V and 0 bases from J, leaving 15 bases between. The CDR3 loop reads CSVVESYLSNYGYTF. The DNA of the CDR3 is TGCAGCGTTGTAGAGAGCTACCTATCTAACTATGGCTACACCTTC.

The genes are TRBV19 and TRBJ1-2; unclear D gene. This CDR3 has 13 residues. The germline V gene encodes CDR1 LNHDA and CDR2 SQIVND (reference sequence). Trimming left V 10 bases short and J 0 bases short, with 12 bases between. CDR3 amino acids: CATTASANYGYTF. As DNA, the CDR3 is TGTGCCACTACTGCATCAGCTAACTATGGCTACACCTTC.

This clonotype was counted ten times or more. The CDR3 region is CASKGVAKNIQYF. The CDR3 DNA reads TGTGCCAGTAAAGGGGTGGCCAAAAACATTCAGTACTTC. J is TRBJ2-4 and V is TRBV19; D is possibly TRBD1 (5 bases). The CDR3 extends over 13 amino acids. V dropped 7 bases and J dropped 1 base, with 8 bases sitting between them. Looked up from germline, CDR1 is LNHDA and CDR2 is SQIVND (reference sequence).